Described below is a single T cell receptor (beta chain) sequence and its context. What it recognizes is unknown. These data originate in a study of cytomegalovirus exposure and HLA in healthy donors. Findings and limits, study-wide: Confirmation in vitro established that a few CMV-associated chains were specific for CMV antigens.

CDR3 length: 16 residues. V was trimmed by 0 bases and J by 3 bases, leaving 12 bases between them. Germline V gene data show CDR1 as SGHNT and CDR2 as YENEEA. The PCR employed 60 Vbeta primers together with 13 Jbeta primers. Per the original data handling: A later analysis tallied approximately 80 million unique TCR beta chains, 8.5 million to 11 million of them shared. Assay used: immunoSEQ multiplex PCR; TCRdb lists only in-frame clones, some missing. The DNA gave D and trimming, while V, J and clone size come from that table. This table holds some 84,000 clones. Sequenced: PBMCs. The genes are TRBV11-3 and TRBJ2-1; TRBD2 might be the D (5 bases). The sequence came from a man between 45 and 60 years old in good health and CMV-seronegative. The CDR3 sequence is CASSLEPAAGYNEQFF. The CDR3 coding sequence is TGTGCCAGCAGCTTAGAACCAGCGGCCGGCTACAATGAGCAGTTCTTC.